This T cell receptor (beta chain) originates from a study of CD8 T cells in Susac syndrome. CD8+ and CD4+ T cells from blood underwent TCR beta sequencing, which was carried out in a high-throughput format. Negative isolation yielded the CD8+ and CD4+ T cells, while FACS enriched the TEMRA cells. The RNA, about 0.45 to 1 ug, was put through reverse transcription using random hexamers. Amplification of TCR beta CDR3 across 54 Vbeta and 13 Jbeta was performed with immunoSEQ multiplex PCR. TCRdb redid the calling of the immunoSEQ multiplex PCR reads with MiXCR, one entry per CDR3 protein. The sample consists of fewer than 350,000 distinct CDR3 sequences, 65% to 90% of them appearing once. The clonotype originates from a human donor with multiple sclerosis. Sequencing was carried out using CD8+ T cells from PBMCs.

In DNA, the CDR3 is TGTGCCAGCAGTTACGGTGAAGCTTTCTTT. Its translation: CASSYGEAFF. This chain joins TRBV6-2 or TRBV6-3 and TRBJ1-1; D is unresolved. V lost 2 bases, J lost 7 bases, and 2 bases lay in between. The CDR3 sequence is 10 residues long. Germline values: CDR1 MNHEY, CDR2 SVGEGT.